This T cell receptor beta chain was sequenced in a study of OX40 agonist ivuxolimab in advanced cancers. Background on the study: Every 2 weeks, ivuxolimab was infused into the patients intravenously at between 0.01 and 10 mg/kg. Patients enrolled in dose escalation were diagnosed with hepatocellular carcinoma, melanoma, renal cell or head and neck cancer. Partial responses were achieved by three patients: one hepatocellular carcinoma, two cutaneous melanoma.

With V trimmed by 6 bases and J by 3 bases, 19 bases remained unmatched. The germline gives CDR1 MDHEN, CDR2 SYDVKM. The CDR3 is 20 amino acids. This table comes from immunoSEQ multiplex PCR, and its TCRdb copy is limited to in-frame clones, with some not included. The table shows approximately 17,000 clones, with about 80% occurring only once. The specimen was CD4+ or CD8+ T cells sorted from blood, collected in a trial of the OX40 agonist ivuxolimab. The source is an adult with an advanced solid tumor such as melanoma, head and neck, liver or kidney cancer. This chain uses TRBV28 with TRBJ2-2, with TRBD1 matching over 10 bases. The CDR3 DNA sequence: TGTGCCAGCAGCCGTAGGTTGGGGACAGGGGTCTACGTGGACACCGGGGAGCTGTTTTTT. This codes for CASSRRLGTGVYVDTGELFF.